This T cell receptor (beta chain) was retrieved from a study of blood T cells in healthy people across ages. This clonotype was seen more than once but under ten times. V gave up 7 bases and J gave up 2 bases, with 21 bases separating them. The CDR3 totals 16 residues. Germline V gives CDR1 LGHNT, CDR2 FRNRAP. Combining a sample-barcoded 5' primer with a J-beta primer mix, a second PCR ran for 7 to 11 cycles. TCRdb re-called the 5' RACE reads with MiXCR, one entry per CDR3 protein. The table shows about 1.8 million distinct CDR3 sequences, with around 48% occurring only once. Sequencing was done on a sample of blood. This rearrangement joins TRBV12-5 to TRBJ2-7, with D tentatively TRBD2 (5 bases). This TCR derives from a woman between 40 and 50 years old in good health. CDR3 sequence: CASDPEARGLPYEQYF. The CDR3 DNA follows: TGTGCTAGTGACCCAGAGGCTCGGGGTTTGCCCTACGAGCAGTACTTC.